The subject of this entry is one TCR beta chain. This PCR relied on a set of 60 Vbeta primers and 13 Jbeta primers. Profiled with immunoSEQ multiplex PCR; TCRdb holds only in-frame clones, not every one. This sample has about 200,000 clones, with around 80% found just once. The data belong to a study of cytomegalovirus exposure and HLA in healthy donors. At the level of the study: The early release's HLA-typed donors yielded 70 million to 85 million unique TCRs.

The CDR3 runs 15 residues. With 0 bases clipped from V and 4 bases from J, the junction kept 5 bases outside the gene matches. Germline V lookup: CDR1 SGDLS, CDR2 YYNGEE. V usage is TRBV9 and J usage is TRBJ2-3; TRBD2 agrees at 7 bases. Material for sequencing was PBMCs. This TCR came from a man aged 45 to 65 in good health and CMV-seronegative. CDR3 residues: CASSVGAGAADTQYF. In DNA, the CDR3 is TGTGCCAGCAGCGTAGGGGCGGGAGCGGCAGATACGCAGTATTTT.